A single sample is the source of the 22 T cell receptor beta chains below, sequenced in a study of CXCR3-negative and CXCR3-positive naive CD8 T cells. The antigens of these receptors remain unknown. UMI-labeled TRB cDNA libraries were prepared by 5' RACE. For each CDR3 protein, TCRdb gives one entry from its re-call of the 5' RACE reads, without DNA. Its table lists roughly 140,000 distinct CDR3 sequences. The study's findings and limits: Compared with CXCR3-negative naive cells, CXCR3-positive naive cells showed more hydrophobic TRB CDR3s.

Sequencing was done on a sample of naive CXCR3+ CD8+ T cells from blood. Regarding subset: CD45RO-CCR7+CD27+CD95- naive CD8+ T cells expressing CXCR3 (TNR3+). These receptors all stem from a human donor in good health. Some clones in this sample may be carry-over from other donors' samples.

The rearrangement links TRBV4-3 to TRBJ2-3; there is no DNA to check the TCRdb D call of TRBD1. CDR1 is LGHNA, CDR2 YSLEER, per germline. This CDR3 is built from 17 residues. CDR3 in amino acids: CASSQDRGGGPSRTQYF.

The V and J genes are TRBV12-3 or TRBV12-4 and TRBJ1-2; TCRdb lists TRBD1, though no DNA is available to test this call. This CDR3 comprises 15 residues. The CDR3 here is CASSSRGQGNYGYTF.

This rearrangement joins TRBV10-1 to TRBJ2-2; TCRdb's D gene call, TRBD1, goes unchecked for lack of DNA. This CDR3 region has 15 residues. Germline V gene sequence: CDR1 WNHNN, CDR2 SYGVQD (reference sequence). The CDR3 here is CASSESYRGTGELFF.

The V gene is TRBV7-2, the J gene TRBJ1-2. The CDR3 is 13 residues long. Germline lookup yields CDR1 SGHTA and CDR2 FQGNSA. CDR3 residues: CASSPTDYYGYTF. Full variable domain (outside the CDR3, taken from reference TRBV7-2 and TRBJ1-2): GAGVSQSPSNKVTEKGKDVELRCDPISGHTALYWYRQSLGQGLEFLIYFQGNSAPDKSGLPSDRFSAERTGGSVSTLTIQRTQQEDSAVYLCASSPTDYYGYTFGSGTRLTVV.

The chain couples TRBV29-1 to TRBJ2-1; lacking DNA, the TRBD1 call made by TCRdb goes unchecked. Germline values: CDR1 SQVTM, CDR2 ANQGSEA. The CDR3 contains 13 residues. The CDR3 here is CSVTPGGRLEQFF.

The rearrangement joins TRBV12-5 to TRBJ1-2; without DNA, the TCRdb call of TRBD1 cannot be checked. The CDR3 totals 16 residues. From germline, CDR1 is LGHNT and CDR2 FRNRAP. The CDR3 sequence is CASGLTDEVAFYGYTF.

The chain joins TRBV15 to TRBJ1-2. CDR1 and CDR2 (germline): LNHNV, YYDKDF (reference sequence). The CDR3 extends over 16 amino acids. The CDR3 loop reads CATSRAADSYPGGYTF.

The V gene is TRBV19, the J gene TRBJ1-1. The germline CDR1 and CDR2 sequences are LNHDA and SQIVND (reference sequence). This CDR3 comprises 13 residues. The CDR3 reads CASSDHTNTEAFF. Full variable domain (rest looked up from reference TRBV19 and TRBJ1-1): DGGITQSPKYLFRKEGQNVTLSCEQNLNHDAMYWYRQDPGQGLRLIYYSQIVNDFQKGDIAEGYSVSREKKESFPLTVTSAQKNPTAFYLCASSDHTNTEAFFGQGTRLTVV.

The gene calls are TRBV28 and TRBJ2-1; lacking DNA, the TRBD1 call made by TCRdb goes unchecked. CDR3 size: 14 residues. CDR1 is MDHEN and CDR2 is SYDVKM in the germline V gene. The CDR3 sequence: CASSPGQGANEQFF.

The rearrangement links TRBV5-4 to TRBJ2-7; there is no DNA to check the TCRdb D call of TRBD2. Germline V gene sequence: CDR1 SGHNT, CDR2 YYREEE (reference sequence). The CDR3 extends over 12 amino acids. This chain's CDR3 is CASRRTSDEQYF.

The chain uses TRBV7-2 and TRBJ2-3; TCRdb picks TRBD2, but there is no DNA to check that call. The germline CDR1 and CDR2 sequences are SGHTA and FQGNSA. This CDR3 has 15 amino acids. The CDR3 region is CASSVTSGGADTQYF.

The rearrangement uses TRBV7-9 and TRBJ2-5; absent DNA, TCRdb's TRBD1 call cannot be checked. CDR1 is SEHNR and CDR2 is FQNEAQ in the germline V gene (reference sequence). CDR3 length: 13 amino acids. CDR3 residues: CASSHGAQETQYF.

The chain has TRBV4-3 and TRBJ2-7; lacking DNA, the TRBD1 call made by TCRdb goes unchecked. The length of the CDR3 is 14 residues. The germline V gene encodes CDR1 LGHNA and CDR2 YSLEER. CDR3 sequence: CASSQDEQGREQYF.

The chain has TRBV19 and TRBJ2-7; the TCRdb call, TRBD2, lacks DNA for checking. Germline V lookup: CDR1 LNHDA, CDR2 SQIVND (reference sequence). The CDR3 is made up of 14 amino acids. The CDR3 loop reads CASRVAGSSYEQYF.

The chain couples TRBV29-1 to TRBJ2-7. The CDR3 contains 11 residues. Germline loops: CDR1 SQVTM, CDR2 ANQGSEA. CDR3 region: CSVWESYEQYF.

V and J are TRBV20-1 and TRBJ2-1; lacking DNA, the TRBD2 call made by TCRdb goes unchecked. CDR3 size: 16 residues. Per germline, CDR1 DFQATT and CDR2 SNEGSKA (reference sequence). The CDR3 protein is CSARELAGGPVNEQFF.

The rearrangement joins TRBV7-9 to TRBJ2-3; the TCRdb call, TRBD2, lacks DNA for checking. The CDR3 has 16 residues. CDR1 SEHNR and CDR2 FQNEAQ come from the germline V gene (reference sequence). The CDR3 region is CASSLTQGPRMDTQYF. Based on the CDR3 plus reference TRBV7-9 and TRBJ2-3, the full variable domain is DTGVSQNPRHKITKRGQNVTFRCDPISEHNRLYWYRQTLGQGPEFLTYFQNEAQLEKSRLLSDRFSAERPKGSFSTLEIQRTEQGDSAMYLCASSLTQGPRMDTQYFGPGTRLTVL.

The gene calls are TRBV29-1 and TRBJ2-7; TCRdb gives TRBD2 as the D gene, but with no DNA this cannot be confirmed. The germline V gene encodes CDR1 SQVTM and CDR2 ANQGSEA. The CDR3 has 18 residues. Here the CDR3 reads CSVLTGTSGSFRPYEQYF.

The chain uses TRBV3-1 and TRBJ2-7; TCRdb's D gene call, TRBD1, goes unchecked for lack of DNA. The CDR3 sequence is 14 residues long. From germline, CDR1 is LGHDT and CDR2 YNNKEL (reference sequence). The CDR3 sequence: CASSQYGQNYEQYF.

V gene TRBV19 combines with J gene TRBJ2-7. CDR3 length equals 13 residues. Germline V gives CDR1 LNHDA, CDR2 SQIVND (reference sequence). CDR3 sequence reads: CASSAGLDYEQYF.

The chain employs TRBV20-1 and TRBJ2-7. CDR1 is DFQATT and CDR2 is SNEGSKA in the germline V gene (reference sequence). The CDR3 covers 14 residues. This CDR3 is CSASLVLGSYEQYF.

The rearrangement joins TRBV10-1 to TRBJ2-3; the D gene TCRdb calls, TRBD2, cannot be checked with no DNA. Germline V gene data show CDR1 as WNHNN and CDR2 as SYGVQD (reference sequence). CDR3 length equals 14 residues. This CDR3 is CASSETSVGDTQYF.